Listed below are T cell receptor beta chains from one sample, sequenced in a study of blood T cell repertoires in COVID-19. Measured with immunoSEQ multiplex PCR; TCRdb has only the in-frame clones, and not every one. The profile shows 130,000 or so clones, about 85% of them singletons. The sample comprised peripheral blood. The receptor set was obtained from a human donor in a cohort sampled during active COVID-19. Each CDR3 is given with its conserved first and last residue. The order of the fields is J gene, clone size, D gene, V gene, CDR3 DNA, CDR3 protein. D genes are given only for firm matches. Clone size is stated in some rows and not others, as once, few, many or a class when expanded.

TRBJ1-1 . . TRBV27 TGTGCCAGCAGCTCCCCTGCAGTGAACACTGAAGCTTTCTTT CASSSPAVNTEAFF
TRBJ2-3 . TRBD1 TRBV19 TGTGCCAGTAGTAATGTTATGGACAGGGGCGGGTATTTT CASSNVMDRGGYF
TRBJ2-2 . . TRBV18 TGTGCCAGCTCACCAGGAGCCGGTGCCGGGGAGCTGTTTTTT CASSPGAGAGELFF
TRBJ1-6 . TRBD1 TRBV5-4 TGTGCCAGCTCTAGACAGGGGGCGGATTCACCCCTCCACTTT CASSRQGADSPLHF
TRBJ1-5 once . TRBV29-1 TGCAGCGTTGTGGAGGTGGGCGCCGGCAATCAGCCCCAGCATTTT CSVVEVGAGNQPQHF
TRBJ1-1 . . TRBV3-1/TRBV3-2 TGTGCCAGCAGCCAATCCCCCCGGACAGATGAAGCTTTCTTT CASSQSPRTDEAFF
TRBJ2-3 . . TRBV19 TGTGCCAGTTCGGAGGGCACAGATACGCAGTATTTT CASSEGTDTQYF
TRBJ1-2 . . TRBV7-2 TGTGCCAGCAGACAACAGCCAAACTATGGCTACACCTTC CASRQQPNYGYTF
TRBJ2-7 . TRBD1 TRBV19 TGTGCCAGTAGTATTCGGCCAGGGGGCCTCTACGAGCAGTACTTC CASSIRPGGLYEQYF
TRBJ2-7 . TRBD1 TRBV3-1/TRBV3-2 TGTGCCAGCAGCGAACGGGACAGGGTCTACGAGCAGTACTTC CASSERDRVYEQYF
TRBJ1-4 . TRBD1 TRBV7-9 TGTGCCAGCAGCTTTCAGGGGGGTAATGAAAAACTGTTTTTT CASSFQGGNEKLFF
TRBJ2-3 . TRBD2 TRBV7-6 TGTGCCAGCAGCCCCCAAGCGGGAGGGTACACAGATACGCAGTATTTT CASSPQAGGYTDTQYF
TRBJ2-1 . . TRBV7-9 TGTGCCAGCAGCTTAGGGAATAGCCAGTACCATGAGCAGTTCTTC CASSLGNSQYHEQFF
TRBJ2-1 . TRBD2 TRBV9 TGTGCCAGCAGCGTAGTTGGGGGAGGGTACAATGAGCAGTTCTTC CASSVVGGGYNEQFF
TRBJ1-6 . . TRBV19 TGTGCCAGTAGTCCTTCAGGGGTTAATTCACCCCTCCACTTT CASSPSGVNSPLHF
TRBJ2-7 . . TRBV5-4 TGTGCCAGCAGCCCGGAAACTAGTCTTCTCTACGAGCAGTACTTC CASSPETSLLYEQYF
TRBJ2-5 . . TRBV2 TGTGCCAGCAATGGCGGGATGGAGACCCAGTACTTC CASNGGMETQYF
TRBJ1-5 . . TRBV19 TGTGCCAGTAGTATTCAGGATAGCAATCAGCCCCAGCATTTT CASSIQDSNQPQHF
TRBJ2-6 . . TRBV18 TGTGCCAGCTCACCACCGTCAGGACACCCCTTAGGGGCCAACGTCCTGACTTTC CASSPPSGHPLGANVLTF
TRBJ2-7 . . TRBV11-3 TGTGCCAGCAGCTTAGATCCCTCAAGGGGTCTGTACTTC CASSLDPSRGLYF
TRBJ2-3 . . TRBV19 TGTGCCAGTAGTATAGTTGACGGACTCACAGATACGCAGTATTTT CASSIVDGLTDTQYF
TRBJ1-2 . . TRBV10-3 TGTGCCATCAGTGAGTCTGAGGACTTTGGCTACACCTTC CAISESEDFGYTF
TRBJ2-1 many TRBD2 TRBV5-1 TGCGCCAGCAGCTTGTCGGGACTAGCGGTGGGTGAGCAGTTCTTC CASSLSGLAVGEQFF
TRBJ2-1 . TRBD1 TRBV7-6 TGTGCCAGTGCCGGGACAGGGGGCGTCGTGAATGAGCAGTTCTTC CASAGTGGVVNEQFF
TRBJ1-2 . . TRBV20-1 TGCAGTGCCGGAGACTATGGCTACACCTTC CSAGDYGYTF
TRBJ1-2 . . TRBV28 TGTGCCAGCAGTCGCGCCGGGAGAGGCTACACCTTC CASSRAGRGYTF
TRBJ1-6 . TRBD1 TRBV6-4 TGTGCCAGCAGTCGGGACAGGGTTAATTCACCCCTCCACTTT CASSRDRVNSPLHF
TRBJ1-5 once . TRBV3-1/TRBV3-2 TGTGCCAGCAGCCAACAACCCTCAGGGGGCAATCAGCCCCAGCATTTT CASSQQPSGGNQPQHF
TRBJ1-1 . . TRBV9 TGTGCCAGCAGCGTAGTGGCGGGTGGCACTGAAGCTTTCTTT CASSVVAGGTEAFF
TRBJ1-3 . . TRBV9 TGTGCCAGCAGCGTTCGTGGGGACTACTCTGGAAACACCATATATTTT CASSVRGDYSGNTIYF
TRBJ1-2 . . TRBV2 TGTGCCAGCAGTGAGCAAGAGCTGCCTAACTATGGCTACACCTTC CASSEQELPNYGYTF
TRBJ1-3 . TRBD1 TRBV9 TGTGCCAGCAGCGTAGGGGGACAGGGGGCTGGAAACACCATATATTTT CASSVGGQGAGNTIYF
TRBJ1-1 . . TRBV18 TGTGCCAGCTCACCCTTAGACAGGATGAACACTGAAGCTTTCTTT CASSPLDRMNTEAFF
TRBJ2-5 few TRBD2 TRBV10-3 TGTGCCATCAGTGCAGGGCGGGAGGGCTCCCTGTACTTC CAISAGREGSLYF
TRBJ2-3 . . TRBV4-2 TGTGCCAGCAGCCGGGGCCCAACCACAGATACGCAGTATTTT CASSRGPTTDTQYF
TRBJ2-5 once . TRBV29-1 TGCAGCGCTCGTTTCGGGGAGGAGACCCAGTACTTC CSARFGEETQYF
TRBJ1-1 . . TRBV6-5 TGTGCCAGCAGTTCGGGGGGATACCGGGGTGCTTTCTTT CASSSGGYRGAFF
TRBJ1-3 . . TRBV4-3 TGCGCCAGCAGCAGGGGCTCTGGAAACACCATATATTTT CASSRGSGNTIYF
TRBJ2-3 . . TRBV19 TGTGCCAGTAGTACTGGGCAGGTCTATGATACGCAGTATTTT CASSTGQVYDTQYF
TRBJ2-1 . TRBD2 TRBV27 TGTGCCAGCAGTTACAGGGGGTGGACTAGCGGGAGAAATGAGCAGTTCTTC CASSYRGWTSGRNEQFF
TRBJ1-4 . . TRBV7-2 TGTGCCAGCAGCTACCGGTCGTCCTACGAAAAACTGTTTTTT CASSYRSSYEKLFF